Included here is one TCR beta chain sequence, with context. CDR1 is SGHNT, CDR2 YYREEE, per germline (reference sequence). V was shortened by 3 bases and J by 1 base, with 10 bases between the two germline ends. The CDR3 totals 15 residues. Method: immunoSEQ multiplex PCR; TCRdb's copy keeps in-frame clones and lacks some. This sample has 140,000 to 150,000 clones; over 75% occur once, and the top ten carry roughly 5.2%. This entry is derived from a study of T cell responses to AZD1222 COVID-19 vaccine. V usage is TRBV5-4 and J usage is TRBJ1-4, with unresolved D. The clonotype originates from an adult who received the MenACWY meningococcal vaccine as a control. The starting material was peripheral blood, obtained 28 days after the second dose of the MenACWY control vaccine. The CDR3 sequence: CASSSTVGTNEKLFF. In nucleotides, the CDR3 is TGTGCCAGCAGCTCGACGGTCGGAACTAATGAAAAACTGTTTTTT.